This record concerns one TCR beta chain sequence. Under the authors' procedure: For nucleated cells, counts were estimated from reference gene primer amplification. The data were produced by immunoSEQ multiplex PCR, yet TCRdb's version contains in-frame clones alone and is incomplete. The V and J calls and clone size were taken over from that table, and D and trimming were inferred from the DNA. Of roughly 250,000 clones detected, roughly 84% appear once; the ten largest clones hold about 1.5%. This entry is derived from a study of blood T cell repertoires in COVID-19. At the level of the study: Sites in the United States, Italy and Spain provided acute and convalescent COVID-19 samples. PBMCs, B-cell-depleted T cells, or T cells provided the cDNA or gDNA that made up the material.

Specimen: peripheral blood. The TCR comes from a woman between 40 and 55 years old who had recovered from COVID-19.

This chain's CDR3 is CASSLGQGIRHEQYF. The CDR3 bases are TGTGCCAGCAGCTTAGGGCAGGGAATTAGACACGAGCAGTACTTC. The V and J genes are TRBV7-6 and TRBJ2-7; D might be TRBD1 (5 bases). Germline V gene sequence: CDR1 SGHVS, CDR2 FNYEAQ. The V end lost 1 base, the J end lost 5 bases, and 15 bases lay between the germline ends. The CDR3 covers 15 residues.